The rows below give T cell receptor beta chains drawn from one sample of a study of glioma-infiltrating T cells. A single record per CDR3 protein comes from TCRdb applying MiXCR to the multiplex PCR reads. This table has some 17,000 distinct CDR3 sequences, 58% appearing once. Sequenced material: glioma tissue, nonneoplastic brain tissue, or PBMCs (not recorded which). The source is a human donor with low-grade glioma or glioblastoma, undergoing nonglioma brain surgery, or in good health (not recorded which). The CDR3 runs from the conserved cysteine through the conserved F or W. Each record gives: clone size, V gene, J gene, D gene, CDR3 DNA, CDR3 protein. A D gene is named only where the DNA matches it firmly. Expanded clones are given a class, and other clones once, few, many or no size at all.

NA	TRBV6-1	TRBJ2-5	TRBD1	TGTGCCAGCAGTGAAGCACAGGGGGCGCGGGAAGAGACCCAGTACTTC	CASSEAQGAREETQYF
NA	TRBV20-1	TRBJ2-1	NA	TGCAGTGCTAAGGGCGGGGTCTACAATGAGCAGTTCTTC	CSAKGGVYNEQFF
NA	TRBV9	TRBJ2-2	TRBD2	TGTGCCAGCAGCGTAAGAAGCGGGAGGGCCAACACCGGGGAGCTGTTTTTT	CASSVRSGRANTGELFF
once	TRBV7-9	TRBJ2-1	NA	TGTGCCAGAAGCTTATCGGCCGGAAATGGGCAGTTCTTC	CARSLSAGNGQFF
NA	TRBV27	TRBJ1-1	NA	TGTGCCAGCAGTCCCGGCCGGAGCACAGAAGCTTTCTTT	CASSPGRSTEAFF
NA	TRBV28	TRBJ2-1	NA	TGTGCCAGCAATCTGTACAATGAGCAGTTCTTC	CASNLYNEQFF
few	TRBV6-2/TRBV6-3	TRBJ2-5	TRBD2	TGTGCCAGCAGCCTTCAACTAGCGGGAGCAGAGACCCAGTACTTC	CASSLQLAGAETQYF
NA	TRBV28	TRBJ1-5	NA	TGTGCCAGCACCATACATCAGGGTCAGCCACAGAATTTT	CASTIHQGQPQNF
NA	TRBV20-1	TRBJ2-7	NA	TGCAGTGCTAGACCCAGGGGAATCCACGAGCAGTACTTC	CSARPRGIHEQYF
NA	TRBV3-1	TRBJ2-1	NA	TGTGCCAGCAGCCAAGGGCGGGGCGACTACAATGAGCAGTTCTTC	CASSQGRGDYNEQFF
many	TRBV28	TRBJ1-5	TRBD1	TGTGCCAGCAGTTTGACAGGGCCAGGCAATCAGCCCCAGCATTTT	CASSLTGPGNQPQHF
NA	TRBV28	TRBJ1-2	NA	TGTGCCAGCTCCCAGGCGGCTAACTATGGCTACACCTTC	CASSQAANYGYTF
NA	TRBV27	TRBJ1-1	NA	TGTGCCAGCAGTTTCGGTAAAATGAACGCTGAAGCCTTCTTT	CASSFGKMNAEAFF
medium-sized	TRBV6-2/TRBV6-3	TRBJ1-1	TRBD1	TGTGCCAGCATACGGGACAGGGTCACTGAAGCTTTCTTT	CASIRDRVTEAFF
many	TRBV16	TRBJ2-3	NA	TGTGCCAGCAGCCAAACAGGGTTCACAGATACGCAGTATTTT	CASSQTGFTDTQYF
NA	TRBV28	TRBJ1-3	NA	TGTGCCAGCAGTACCACAGGGACTGGAAACACCATATATTTT	CASSTTGTGNTIYF
NA	TRBV7-9	TRBJ1-5	NA	TGTGCCAGCAGCTTATTCGGGGAGGGGGACAATCAGCCCCAGCATTTT	CASSLFGEGDNQPQHF
NA	TRBV6-6	TRBJ1-3	TRBD1	TGTGCCAGCAGGGAAGGGACAGGGGGCAATGGAAACACCATATATTTT	CASREGTGGNGNTIYF
NA	TRBV18	TRBJ1-5	NA	TGTGCCAGCTTACCACCGTTCTCTAATCAGCCCCAGCATTTT	CASLPPFSNQPQHF
many	TRBV25-1	TRBJ2-1	NA	TGTGCCAGCAGCCGCAGCTACAATGAGCAGTTCTTC	CASSRSYNEQFF
NA	TRBV6-2/TRBV6-3	TRBJ1-1	NA	TGTGCCAGCAGTTACCCCCACGGGGGCGTATTCACTGAAGCTTTCTTT	CASSYPHGGVFTEAFF
NA	TRBV27	TRBJ2-7	TRBD2	TGTGCCAGCAGTCCGACTAGCGGAATGCCCTACGAGCAGTACTTC	CASSPTSGMPYEQYF
NA	TRBV18	TRBJ1-6	NA	TGTGCCAGCTCGCCAGATACAGGGATTTATAATTCACCCCTCCACTTT	CASSPDTGIYNSPLHF
many	TRBV4-3	TRBJ1-1	NA	TGCGCCAGCAGCCAAGTAAAACAGGCTGGGACTGAAGCTTTCTTT	CASSQVKQAGTEAFF
NA	TRBV6-1	TRBJ2-4	NA	TGTGCCAGCAGTGAACGAATAGCGGTAGCCAAAAACATTCAGTACTTC	CASSERIAVAKNIQYF
NA	TRBV7-6	TRBJ2-3	NA	TGTGCCAGCAGCTCCCGGGGAAGCACAGATACGCAGTATTTT	CASSSRGSTDTQYF
few	TRBV20-1	TRBJ2-5	NA	TGCAGTGCTCGGAGTCCGTTCACGAACCAAGAGACCCAGTACTTC	CSARSPFTNQETQYF
NA	TRBV27	TRBJ1-4	NA	TGTGCCAGCAGTTTAGAGGGGGAAAAACTGTTTTTT	CASSLEGEKLFF
NA	TRBV20-1	TRBJ1-5	TRBD1	TGCAGTGCTAGAGACCTTACCCGGACAGGGGGAATCCGTGGTAGCAATCAGCCCCAGCATTTT	CSARDLTRTGGIRGSNQPQHF
few	TRBV6-2/TRBV6-3	TRBJ2-5	NA	TGTGCCAGCAGAGAAAACCATGGGGGTCTCCACTTC	CASRENHGGLHF
few	TRBV20-1	TRBJ2-7	NA	TGCAGTGCTACCAGCCATCGGTTAGGATACGAGCAGTACTTC	CSATSHRLGYEQYF
few	TRBV6-1	TRBJ2-1	TRBD1	TGTGCCAGCAGTCTAGGGACAGGGGGACGAGAGTTCTTC	CASSLGTGGREFF
NA	TRBV13	TRBJ1-1	NA	TGTGCCAGCAGCTTAGGACGGAGGAACACTGAAGCTTTCTTT	CASSLGRRNTEAFF
NA	TRBV29-1	TRBJ2-3	NA	TGCAGCGTCGGGGGCGGGAAGACAGATACGCAGTATTTT	CSVGGGKTDTQYF
NA	TRBV15	TRBJ1-3	TRBD1	TGTGCCACCAGCAGAGGGACAGGGACCTCTGGAAACACCATATATTTT	CATSRGTGTSGNTIYF
NA	TRBV28	TRBJ1-1	TRBD1	TGTGCCAGCAGTGTAGCCGGGACAGGGAACACTGAAGCTTTCTTT	CASSVAGTGNTEAFF
NA	TRBV6-2/TRBV6-3	TRBJ1-5	NA	TGTGCCAGCAGTTACTCGATTGTCAGCAATCAGCCCCAGCATTTT	CASSYSIVSNQPQHF
NA	TRBV25-1	TRBJ1-6	NA	TGTGCCAGCAGGGACCTTGGCTCCTATAATTCACCCCTCCACTTT	CASRDLGSYNSPLHF
NA	TRBV6-1	TRBJ2-3	NA	TGTGCCAGCAGTCCCCCCACGGGAAAGGGCACAGATACGCAGTATTTT	CASSPPTGKGTDTQYF
NA	TRBV20-1	TRBJ1-1	TRBD1	TGCAGTGCCGGGACAGGGGCGAACACTGAAGCTTTCTTT	CSAGTGANTEAFF
NA	TRBV6-8	TRBJ2-5	TRBD1	TGTGCCAGCAGTGCTGGGACAGGGGGGATGGAAACCCAGTACTTC	CASSAGTGGMETQYF
NA	TRBV27	TRBJ2-5	NA	TGTGCCAGTGCGGGGAGATGGCAAGAGACCCAGTACTTC	CASAGRWQETQYF
NA	TRBV6-1	TRBJ1-3	NA	TGTGCCAGCAGTGAAAAAGGGGCCCTCTCTGGAAACACCATATATTTT	CASSEKGALSGNTIYF
many	TRBV5-1	TRBJ2-1	NA	TGCGCCACCGGGGAGCCTGGGGCCAATGAGCAGTTCTTC	CATGEPGANEQFF
few	TRBV12-3/TRBV12-4	TRBJ2-1	TRBD2	TGTGCCAGCAGTTTATTAGGCCAAGTAGAAGCTAGCGGGAGTCTGAACTACAATGAGCAGTTCTTC	CASSLLGQVEASGSLNYNEQFF
NA	TRBV27	TRBJ1-2	TRBD1	TGTGCCAGCCGCCCAGGGGGCTCCTATGGCTACACCTTC	CASRPGGSYGYTF
NA	TRBV24-1	TRBJ2-3	NA	TGTGCCACCAGTACTTCAGGAGCAGATACGCAGTATTTT	CATSTSGADTQYF
NA	TRBV20-1	TRBJ2-7	TRBD1	TGCAGTGCTAGCGACCTGTGGACAGGTTCCTACGAGCAGTACTTC	CSASDLWTGSYEQYF
few	TRBV25-1	TRBJ1-2	NA	TGTGCCAGCAGTGAATATAAAGGGGGTAAGGATGGCTACACCTTC	CASSEYKGGKDGYTF
NA	TRBV6-2/TRBV6-3	TRBJ2-1	TRBD2	TGTGCCAGCAGTTACGCGGGGGGCTCCTACAATGAGCAGTTCTTC	CASSYAGGSYNEQFF